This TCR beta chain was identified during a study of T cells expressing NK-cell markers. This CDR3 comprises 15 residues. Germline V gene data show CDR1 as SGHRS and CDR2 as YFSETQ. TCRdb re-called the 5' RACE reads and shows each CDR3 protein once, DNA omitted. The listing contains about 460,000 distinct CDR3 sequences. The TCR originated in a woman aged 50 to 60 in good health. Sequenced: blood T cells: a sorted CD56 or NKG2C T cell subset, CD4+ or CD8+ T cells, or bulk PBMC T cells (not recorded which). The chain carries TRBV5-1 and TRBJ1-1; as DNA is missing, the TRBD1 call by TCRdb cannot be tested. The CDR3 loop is CASSIYRGKGTEAFF.